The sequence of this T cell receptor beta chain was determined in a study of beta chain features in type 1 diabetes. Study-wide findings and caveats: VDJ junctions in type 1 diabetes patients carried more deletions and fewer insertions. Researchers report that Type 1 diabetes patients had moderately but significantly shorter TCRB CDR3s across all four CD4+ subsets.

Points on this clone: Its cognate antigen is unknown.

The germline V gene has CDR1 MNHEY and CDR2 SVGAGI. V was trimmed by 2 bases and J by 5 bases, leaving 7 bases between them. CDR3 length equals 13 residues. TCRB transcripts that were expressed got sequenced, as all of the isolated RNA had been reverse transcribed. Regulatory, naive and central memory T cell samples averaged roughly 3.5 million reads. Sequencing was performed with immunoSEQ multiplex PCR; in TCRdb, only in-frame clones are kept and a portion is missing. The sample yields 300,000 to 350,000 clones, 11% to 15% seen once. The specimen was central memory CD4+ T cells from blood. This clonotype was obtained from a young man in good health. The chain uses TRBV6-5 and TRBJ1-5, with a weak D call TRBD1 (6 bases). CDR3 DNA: TGTGCCAGCAGTTACGGGGGCCATCAGCCCCAGCATTTT. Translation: CASSYGGHQPQHF.